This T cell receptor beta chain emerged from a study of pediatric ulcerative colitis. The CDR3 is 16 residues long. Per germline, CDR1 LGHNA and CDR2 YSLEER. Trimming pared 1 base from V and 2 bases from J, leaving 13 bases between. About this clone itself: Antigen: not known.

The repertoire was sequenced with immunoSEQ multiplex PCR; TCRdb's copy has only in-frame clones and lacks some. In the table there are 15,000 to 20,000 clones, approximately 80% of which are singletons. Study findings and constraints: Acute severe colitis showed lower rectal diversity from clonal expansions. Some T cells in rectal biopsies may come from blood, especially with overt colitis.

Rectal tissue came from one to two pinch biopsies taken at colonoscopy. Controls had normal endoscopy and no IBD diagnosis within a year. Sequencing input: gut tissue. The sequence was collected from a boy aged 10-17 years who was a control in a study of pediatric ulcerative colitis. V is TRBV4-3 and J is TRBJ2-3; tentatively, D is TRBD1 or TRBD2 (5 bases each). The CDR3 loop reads CASSQGGLDNTDTQYF. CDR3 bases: TGCGCCAGCAGCCAAGGGGGGTTGGACAACACAGATACGCAGTATTTT.